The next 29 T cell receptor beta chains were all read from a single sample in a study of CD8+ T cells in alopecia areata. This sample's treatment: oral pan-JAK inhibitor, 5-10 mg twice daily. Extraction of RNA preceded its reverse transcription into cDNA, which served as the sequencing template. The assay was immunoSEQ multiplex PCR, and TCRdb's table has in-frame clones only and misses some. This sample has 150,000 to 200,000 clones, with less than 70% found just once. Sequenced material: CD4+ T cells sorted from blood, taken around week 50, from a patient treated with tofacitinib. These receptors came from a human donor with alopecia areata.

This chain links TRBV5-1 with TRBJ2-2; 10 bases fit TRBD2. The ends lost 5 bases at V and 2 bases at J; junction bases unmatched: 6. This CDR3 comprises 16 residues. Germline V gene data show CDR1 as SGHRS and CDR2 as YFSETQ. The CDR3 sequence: CASRHLAGDNTGELFF. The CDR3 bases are TGCGCCAGCAGACACCTAGCGGGGGACAACACCGGGGAGCTGTTTTTT.

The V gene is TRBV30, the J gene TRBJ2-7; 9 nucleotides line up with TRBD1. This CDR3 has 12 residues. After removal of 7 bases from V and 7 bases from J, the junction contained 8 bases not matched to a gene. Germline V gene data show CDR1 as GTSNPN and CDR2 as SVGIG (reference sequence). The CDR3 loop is CALWDRVDEQYF. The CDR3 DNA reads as TGTGCCTTGTGGGACAGGGTAGATGAGCAGTACTTC.

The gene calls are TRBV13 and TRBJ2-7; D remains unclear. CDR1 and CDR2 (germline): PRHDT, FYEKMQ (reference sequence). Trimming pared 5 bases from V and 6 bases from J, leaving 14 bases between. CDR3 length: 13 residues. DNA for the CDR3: TGTGCCAGCAGCGCGCGTGACTTACCCGAGCAGTACTTC. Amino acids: CASSARDLPEQYF. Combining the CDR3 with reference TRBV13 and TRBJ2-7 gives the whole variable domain AAGVIQSPRHLIKEKRETATLKCYPIPRHDTVYWYQQGPGQDPQFLISFYEKMQSDKGSIPDRFSAQQFSDYHSELNMSSLELGDSALYFCASSARDLPEQYFGPGTRLTVT.

DNA of the CDR3: TGTGCCAGCAGCACCGACGGGACGCAGCCCCAGCATTTT. Its protein is CASSTDGTQPQHF. The gene calls are TRBV11-1 and TRBJ1-5; maybe TRBD1 (5 bases). The germline V and J ends were trimmed by 5 bases and 7 bases, with 12 bases remaining between them. This CDR3 comprises 13 residues. Germline-derived CDR1 and CDR2 are SGHAT and FQDESV (reference sequence).

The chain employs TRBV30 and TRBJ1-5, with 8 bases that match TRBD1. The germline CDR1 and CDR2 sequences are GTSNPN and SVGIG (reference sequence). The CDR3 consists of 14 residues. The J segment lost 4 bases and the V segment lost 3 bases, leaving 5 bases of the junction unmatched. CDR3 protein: CAWRDDRGNQPQHF. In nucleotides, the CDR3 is TGTGCCTGGAGAGATGACAGGGGAAATCAGCCCCAGCATTTT.

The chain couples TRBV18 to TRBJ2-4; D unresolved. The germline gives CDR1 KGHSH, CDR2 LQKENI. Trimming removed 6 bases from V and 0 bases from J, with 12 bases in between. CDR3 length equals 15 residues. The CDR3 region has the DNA TGTGCCAGCTCCGACACGACTGTAGCCAAAAACATTCAGTACTTC. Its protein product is CASSDTTVAKNIQYF.

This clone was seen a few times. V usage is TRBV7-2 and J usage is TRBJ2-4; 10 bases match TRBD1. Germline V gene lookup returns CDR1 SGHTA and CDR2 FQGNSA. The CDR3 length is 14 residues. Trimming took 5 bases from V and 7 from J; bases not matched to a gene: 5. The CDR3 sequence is CASSARTGGNIQYF. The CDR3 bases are TGTGCCAGCAGCGCCCGGACAGGGGGGAACATTCAGTACTTC.

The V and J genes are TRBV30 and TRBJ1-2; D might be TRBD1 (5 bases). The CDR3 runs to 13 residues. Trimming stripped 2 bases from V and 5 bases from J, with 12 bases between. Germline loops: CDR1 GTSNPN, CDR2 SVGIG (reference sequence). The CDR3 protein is CAWSRTPVYGYTF. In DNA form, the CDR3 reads TGTGCCTGGAGTAGGACACCGGTTTATGGCTACACCTTC. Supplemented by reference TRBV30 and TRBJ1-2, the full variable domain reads SQTIHQWPATLVQPVGSPLSLECTVEGTSNPNLYWYRQAAGRGLQLLFYSVGIGQISSEVPQNLSASRPQDRQFILSSKKLLLSDSGFYLCAWSRTPVYGYTFGSGTRLTVV.

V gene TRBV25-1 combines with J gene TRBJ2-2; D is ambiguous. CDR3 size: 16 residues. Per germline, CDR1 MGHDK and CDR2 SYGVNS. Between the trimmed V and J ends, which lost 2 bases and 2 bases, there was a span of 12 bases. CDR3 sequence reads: CASSEGWGINTGELFF. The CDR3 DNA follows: TGTGCCAGCAGTGAAGGCTGGGGAATTAACACCGGGGAGCTGTTTTTT.

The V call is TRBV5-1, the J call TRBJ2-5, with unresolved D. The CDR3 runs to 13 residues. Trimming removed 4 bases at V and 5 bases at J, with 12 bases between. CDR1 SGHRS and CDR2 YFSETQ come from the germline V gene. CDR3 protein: CASSRTEGETQYF. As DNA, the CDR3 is TGCGCCAGCAGCCGGACGGAAGGGGAGACCCAGTACTTC.

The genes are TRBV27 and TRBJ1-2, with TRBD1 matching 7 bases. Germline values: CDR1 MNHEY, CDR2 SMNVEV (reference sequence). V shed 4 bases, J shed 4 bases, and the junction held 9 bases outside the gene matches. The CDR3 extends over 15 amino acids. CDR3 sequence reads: CASSSSDRVFYGYTF. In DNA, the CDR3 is TGTGCCAGCAGTTCGAGCGACAGGGTATTCTATGGCTACACCTTC.

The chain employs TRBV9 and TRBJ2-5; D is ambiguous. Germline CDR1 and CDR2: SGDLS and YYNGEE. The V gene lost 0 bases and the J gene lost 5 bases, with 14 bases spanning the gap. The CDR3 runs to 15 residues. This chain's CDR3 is CASSVEWSGAETQYF. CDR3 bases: TGTGCCAGCAGCGTAGAGTGGTCGGGTGCGGAGACCCAGTACTTC.

CDR3 coding DNA: TGTGCCTGGAGTACGGAGGGCTATGGCTACACCTTC. Protein: CAWSTEGYGYTF. The genes are TRBV30 and TRBJ1-2; D not certain. Germline V CDR1 and CDR2: GTSNPN, SVGIG (reference sequence). This CDR3 has 12 amino acids. The V and J ends lost 2 bases and 4 bases respectively, with 8 bases between them.

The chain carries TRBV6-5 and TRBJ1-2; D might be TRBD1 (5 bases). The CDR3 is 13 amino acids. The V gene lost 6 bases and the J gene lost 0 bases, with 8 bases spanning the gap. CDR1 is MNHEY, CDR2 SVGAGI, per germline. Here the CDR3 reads CASRGDSNYGYTF. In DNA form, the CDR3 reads TGTGCCAGCAGGGGGGATTCTAACTATGGCTACACCTTC.

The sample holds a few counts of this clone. CDR3 DNA sequence: TGTGCCAGCAGTCTGGTAGTAGGCTATGGCTACACCTTC. This codes for CASSLVVGYGYTF. V is TRBV2 and J is TRBJ1-2; D is unresolved. This CDR3 has 13 amino acids. Germline V gene lookup returns CDR1 SNHLY and CDR2 FYNNEI. The ends were cut back, 5 bases at V and 4 bases at J, with 11 bases in the middle.

DNA of the CDR3: TGTGCCATCAGCTCGGGACAAATTTACAATGAGCAGTTCTTC. Translated: CAISSGQIYNEQFF. The chain joins TRBV10-3 to TRBJ2-1; D may be TRBD1 (6 bases). CDR3 length: 14 amino acids. Deletions cut 6 bases from V and 4 bases from J, with 13 bases between. The germline V gene has CDR1 ENHRY and CDR2 SYGVKD.

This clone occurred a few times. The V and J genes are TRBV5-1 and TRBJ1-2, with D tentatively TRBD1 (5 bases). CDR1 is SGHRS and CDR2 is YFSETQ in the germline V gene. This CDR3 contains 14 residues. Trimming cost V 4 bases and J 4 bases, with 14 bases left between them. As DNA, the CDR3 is TGCGCCAGCAGCCCCGGGACCTACGCCTATGGCTACACCTTC. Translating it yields CASSPGTYAYGYTF.

The DNA of the CDR3 is TGTGCCTGGAGTATTCCCGGGATCCTACCCAAAAACTATGGCTACACCTTC. This gives the protein CAWSIPGILPKNYGYTF. The V gene is TRBV30, the J gene TRBJ1-2; D is undetermined. Between the trimmed V and J ends, which lost 2 bases and 2 bases, there was a span of 21 bases. From germline, CDR1 is GTSNPN and CDR2 SVGIG (reference sequence). CDR3 length: 17 amino acids.

CDR3 coding DNA: TGTGCCAGCAGCGCTAAAGGAGGAGAGACCCAGTACTTC. It is translated as CASSAKGGETQYF. V usage is TRBV2 and J usage is TRBJ2-5; weak D call: TRBD2 (5 bases). Trimming removed 6 bases at V and 4 bases at J, with 12 bases between. The CDR3 consists of 13 residues. Per the germline V gene, CDR1 is SNHLY and CDR2 is FYNNEI.

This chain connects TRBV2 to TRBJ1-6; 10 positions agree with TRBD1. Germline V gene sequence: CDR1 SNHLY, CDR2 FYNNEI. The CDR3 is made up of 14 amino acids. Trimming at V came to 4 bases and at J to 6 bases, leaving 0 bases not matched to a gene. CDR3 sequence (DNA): TGTGCCAGCAGTGGGACAGGGGGTAATTCACCCCTCCACTTT. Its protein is CASSGTGGNSPLHF.

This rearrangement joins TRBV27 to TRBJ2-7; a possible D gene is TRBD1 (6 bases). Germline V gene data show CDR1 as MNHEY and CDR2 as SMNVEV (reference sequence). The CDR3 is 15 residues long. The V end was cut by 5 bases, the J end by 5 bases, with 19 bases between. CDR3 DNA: TGTGCCAGCAGTCCCCACGGGACATCGCCGAACGAGCAGTACTTC. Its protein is CASSPHGTSPNEQYF.

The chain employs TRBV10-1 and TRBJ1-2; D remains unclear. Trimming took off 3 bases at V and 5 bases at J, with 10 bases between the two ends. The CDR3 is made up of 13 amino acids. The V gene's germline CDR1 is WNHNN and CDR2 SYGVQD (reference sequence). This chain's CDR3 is CASSDHRFYGYTF. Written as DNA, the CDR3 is TGCGCCAGCAGTGATCATCGATTTTATGGCTACACCTTC.

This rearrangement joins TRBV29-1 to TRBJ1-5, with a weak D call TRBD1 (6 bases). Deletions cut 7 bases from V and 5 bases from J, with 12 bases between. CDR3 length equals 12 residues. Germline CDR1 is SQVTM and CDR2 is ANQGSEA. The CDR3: CSAHRVYQPQHF. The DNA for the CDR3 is TGCAGCGCTCACAGGGTCTATCAGCCCCAGCATTTT.

The CDR3 DNA is TGTGCCAGCAGCCCCGGAGGTAATCAGCCCCAGCATTTT. Translation: CASSPGGNQPQHF. This chain uses TRBV9 with TRBJ1-5, with D unclear. Germline CDR1 is SGDLS and CDR2 is YYNGEE. CDR3 length: 13 amino acids. Between the trimmed V and J ends, which lost 4 bases and 4 bases, there was a span of 9 bases.

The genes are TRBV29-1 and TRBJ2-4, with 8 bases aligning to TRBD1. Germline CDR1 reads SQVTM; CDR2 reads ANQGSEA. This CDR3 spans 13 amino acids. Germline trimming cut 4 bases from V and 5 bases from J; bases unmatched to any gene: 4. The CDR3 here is CSVAVTGENIQYF. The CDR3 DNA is TGCAGCGTTGCGGTGACAGGGGAAAACATTCAGTACTTC.

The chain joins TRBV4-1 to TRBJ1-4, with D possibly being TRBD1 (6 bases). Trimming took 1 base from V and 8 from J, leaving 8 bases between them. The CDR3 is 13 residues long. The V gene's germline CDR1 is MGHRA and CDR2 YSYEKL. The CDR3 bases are TGCGCCAGCAGCCAAGGGACAGTCGAAAAACTGTTTTTT. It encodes CASSQGTVEKLFF.

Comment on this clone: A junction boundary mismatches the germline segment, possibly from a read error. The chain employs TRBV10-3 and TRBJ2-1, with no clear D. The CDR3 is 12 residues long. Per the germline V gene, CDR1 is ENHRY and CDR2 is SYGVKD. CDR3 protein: CAIGDGYNEQFF. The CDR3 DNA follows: TGTGCCATCGGTGACGGATACAATGAGCAGTTCTTC.

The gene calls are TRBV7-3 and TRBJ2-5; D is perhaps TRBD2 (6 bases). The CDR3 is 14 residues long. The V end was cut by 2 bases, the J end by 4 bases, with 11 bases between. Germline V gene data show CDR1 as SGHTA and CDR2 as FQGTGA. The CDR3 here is CASSLGGAGETQYF. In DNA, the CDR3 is TGTGCCAGCAGCTTAGGAGGGGCGGGAGAGACCCAGTACTTC.

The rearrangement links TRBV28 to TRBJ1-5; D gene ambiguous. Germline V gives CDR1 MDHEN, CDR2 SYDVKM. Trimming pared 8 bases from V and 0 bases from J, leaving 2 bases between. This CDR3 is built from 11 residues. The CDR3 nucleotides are TGTGCCAGCTATAGCAATCAGCCCCAGCATTTT. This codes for CASYSNQPQHF.